These 10 T cell receptor beta chains were all obtained from the same sample, sequenced in a study. Using its own MiXCR run on the RT-PCR reads, TCRdb lists one record per CDR3 protein. Among about 340 distinct CDR3 sequences listed, around four fifths were seen once. The sample was memory CD4+ T cells from salivary gland. These receptors were obtained from a female donor with primary Sjogren's syndrome.

In regard to this clonotype: This beta chain turned up in a library designed for alpha chains; as an off-target read, its abundance says little. This rearrangement joins TRBV12-3 or TRBV12-4 to TRBJ1-1; D is unresolved. Trimming removed 7 bases at V and 8 bases at J, with 8 bases between. CDR3 length: 10 amino acids. The CDR3 loop is CASNANEAFF. For the CDR3, the DNA is TGTGCCAGCAACGCAAACGAAGCTTTCTTT.

Notes on this clonotype: Being off target in a library aimed at alpha chains, this beta chain has a size of little meaning. V gene TRBV19 combines with J gene TRBJ2-7, with a tentative D call TRBD2 (6 bases). In germline, CDR1 is LNHDA, CDR2 SQIVND (reference sequence). V lost 3 bases, J lost 3 bases, and 12 bases lay in between. This CDR3 region has 14 residues. The chain's CDR3 is CASSISGENYEQYF. DNA of the CDR3: TGTGCCAGTAGTATCTCGGGGGAGAACTACGAGCAGTACTTC.

For this clonotype: A library prepared for alpha chains yielded this beta chain as an off-target read; its size is of little meaning. This rearrangement joins TRBV7-2 to TRBJ2-7; weak D call: TRBD1 (6 bases). Germline loops: CDR1 SGHTA, CDR2 FQGNSA. The CDR3 loop spans 15 amino acids. V shed 4 bases and J shed 2 bases, with 15 bases lying between them. The CDR3 DNA sequence: TGTGCCAGCAGCTCCGGCAGGGGCTTCACCTACGAGCAGTACTTC. Residues: CASSSGRGFTYEQYF.

About this clonotype itself: This beta chain is a stray sequence in a library constructed for alpha chains; its clone size is not meaningful. This rearrangement joins TRBV20-1 to TRBJ2-5; TRBD1 agrees at 11 bases. This CDR3 region has 14 residues. Germline CDR1 is DFQATT and CDR2 is SNEGSKA (reference sequence). Trimming removed 3 bases from V and 5 bases from J; junction bases left unmatched: 5. The CDR3 sequence: CSASGTGGQETQYF. The CDR3 DNA reads as TGCAGTGCTAGCGGGACAGGGGGGCAGGAGACCCAGTACTTC.

A note on this clonotype: The library was built for alpha chains, so this beta chain is an off-target read and its size means little. CDR3 in amino acids: CASSRGTEAQHF. The CDR3 DNA sequence: TGTGCCAGCAGCCGGGGGACAGAGGCCCAGCATTTT. The genes are TRBV12-3 or TRBV12-4 and TRBJ1-5; 7 bases are a match to TRBD1. This CDR3 contains 12 residues. The V and J ends lost 6 bases and 11 bases, in that order; junction bases with no gene match: 7.

Comment on this clonotype: Being off target in a library aimed at alpha chains, this beta chain has a size of little meaning. J is TRBJ2-7 and V is TRBV6-5; D may match TRBD1 or TRBD2 (6 bases each). Trimming removed 2 bases at V and 5 bases at J, with 13 bases between. This CDR3 is 14 amino acids long. The germline gives CDR1 MNHEY, CDR2 SVGAGI. This CDR3 reads CASSYGRGGHEQYF. The CDR3 nucleotides read TGTGCCAGCAGTTACGGCAGGGGAGGCCACGAGCAGTACTTC.

This clonotype was counted a single time. This beta chain slipped into a library made for alpha chains as a stray read, so its size is not meaningful. The chain recombines TRBV7-2 with TRBJ2-3; 10 bases align to TRBD2. The CDR3 has 16 residues. J lost 1 base, V lost 4 bases, and 5 bases had no gene match. Germline V gene data show CDR1 as SGHTA and CDR2 as FQGNSA. DNA for the CDR3: TGTGCCAGCAGCTCCTTAGCGGGGGGCCGCACAGATACGCAGTATTTT. Its protein product is CASSSLAGGRTDTQYF.

A word on this clonotype: Since it is a stray read in a library aimed at alpha chains, this beta chain has a size that is not meaningful. The J gene is TRBJ2-5, the V gene TRBV30, with 9 nucleotides matching TRBD1. CDR3 length equals 15 residues. Germline-derived CDR1 and CDR2 are GTSNPN and SVGIG (reference sequence). Trimming cost V 4 bases and J 4 bases; bases outside gene matches: 10. As DNA, the CDR3 is TGTGCCTGGATTCCGGGACAGGGTCATCGAGAGACCCAGTACTTC. Protein: CAWIPGQGHRETQYF.

To note about this clonotype: As an off-target read in a library built for alpha chains, this beta chain has a frequency of little significance. This sequence joins TRBV20-1 and TRBJ1-6; 7 nucleotides line up with TRBD1. The CDR3 is made up of 13 amino acids. The germline V gene encodes CDR1 DFQATT and CDR2 SNEGSKA (reference sequence). CDR3 in DNA: TGCATTGCCATTGACAGGGCGAACTCACCCCTCCACTTT. Translating it yields CIAIDRANSPLHF.

On this clonotype: The junction departs from germline at one end; a sequencing error may be responsible. This beta chain is a stray read from a library made for alpha chains; its abundance is not meaningful. The chain couples TRBV29-1 to TRBJ2-4, with 8 bases fitting TRBD1. The CDR3 contains 15 residues. The germline V gene encodes CDR1 SQVTM and CDR2 ANQGSEA. The CDR3 loop is CSVLQGEFSKNIRYF. CDR3 in DNA: TGCAGCGTACTACAGGGGGAGTTTTCCAAAAACATTCGGTACTTC.